This T cell receptor beta chain is drawn from a study of CD8+ T cells in alopecia areata (dated by TCRdb to the late 2010s). In the study overall: The treated patients took part in an open-label pilot trial in which moderate-to-severe alopecia areata was treated with oral tofacitinib at 5 to 10 mg twice daily. In humans, TCRbeta sequencing was performed on scalp tissue and on sorted CD4+ and CD8+ peripheral blood T cells from healthy controls and from patients with patchy or totalis/universalis alopecia areata. immunoSEQ multiplex PCR using 35 Vbeta forward primers and 13 Jbeta reverse primers was used to amplify TCRbeta CDR3 regions. Biopsies were taken from tofacitinib-treated patients at baseline and again at 4 and 24 weeks into treatment, and several of those patients also had a later scalp biopsy. RNA was obtained with the PAXgene miRNA kit for fixed scalp, the miRNeasy kit for PBMCs, and the RNeasy kit for mouse skin. Scalp clonality was compared among normal scalp (n=4), patchy alopecia areata scalp (n=8), and alopecia totalis/universalis scalp (n=8). Tofacitinib was given for 6 to 18 months, followed by 6 months of follow-up off drug to assess delayed response and recurrence. To study T cell clonal expansion in alopecia areata, the researchers applied high-throughput TCRbeta sequencing to both the C3H/HeJ mouse model and human patients. In treated patients, disease severity was measured using the SALT score, which gives the percentage of scalp surface area affected.

To prepare the library, the immunoSEQ multiplex PCR assay was applied. For TCR sequencing, RNA was extracted from every sample and reverse transcribed into cDNA to serve as template. First-strand cDNA was synthesized using SuperScript III with a 2:1 mix of oligo-dT and random hexamers. A synthetic immune receptor repertoire was used to assess amplification bias, and residual bias was removed computationally. The study's processing was this. Raw reads were preprocessed to remove errors, and CDR3 was defined by IMGT conventions from the conserved cysteine to phenylalanine. Clonality was computed as 1 minus the Shannon entropy, with the entropy normalized by log2 of the number of productive unique TCRs. Whether scalp clones were CD4 or CD8 was inferred by matching scalp TCRbeta sequences against CD4 and CD8 repertoires sorted from blood. In its TCRdb copy, this immuneACCESS table keeps in-frame sequences only and misses some clones. Where compared with another copy, unresolved V genes explain less than half of these, and the others have no known cause. Clone size and V and J calls were adopted from that table, with D and trimming inferred from the DNA. The table for this sample lists roughly 210,000 clones; approximately 40% of them were counted only once. Around 2.5% of the sample rests with the top ten.

On the study overall, not on this receptor specifically: TCR sequences shared between patients were less clear than in mice, possibly partly because of HLA diversity in the patient population. Because the treated cohort was small and included a single nonresponder, larger studies are needed to assess links between baseline CD8+ expansion and response. Lesional scalp, especially in alopecia totalis/universalis, showed higher clonality and more expanded CD8+ clones than normal scalp, suggesting antigenic drive. Unlike mouse skin, which is dominated by gammadelta T cells, normal human skin has resident alphabeta T cells that are also sequenced, and this complicates analysis of the scalp TCR repertoire. With tofacitinib, both scalp clonality and the number of expanded CD8+ clones among the top 100 scalp clones went down significantly. Many expanded lesional clones were found to persist in scalp and blood during tofacitinib treatment, and relapse after treatment cessation may be partly explained by this persistence.

The CDR3 contains 14 residues, cysteine and phenylalanine counted. Just CDR3 DNA is preserved here, 42 bases in frame from base 1. CDR1 is given as MNHEY and CDR2 as SMNVEV, both from the germline V gene (reference sequence). V gives up 2 bases and J gives up 8 bases, and the segment between their germline ends measures 16 bases. About this clone itself: Its antigen specificity is not known. Base-call qualities are not available, and no considerably larger clone is one nucleotide away.

This sample's treatment or condition label indicates: oral pan-JAK inhibitor, 5-10 mg twice daily. Lesional scalp punch biopsies and peripheral blood were obtained from alopecia areata patients. After PBMCs were isolated by density centrifugation and stained for CD3, CD4 and CD8, a FACSAria was used to sort CD4+ and CD8+ T cells. Here the chain combines TRBV27 and TRBJ2-7; a confident D gene designation cannot be given. This specimen consisted of CD4+ T cells sorted from blood, obtained at approximately week 36, from a patient treated with tofacitinib. The clonotype comes from a human donor with alopecia areata. Here the CDR3 is given as CASSLTSLRAKQYF. The DNA sequence reads TGTGCCAGCAGTTTAACTTCACTTAGGGCGAAGCAGTACTTC.